These T cell receptor beta chains were read from a single sample in a study of monozygotic twins with inflammatory bowel disease. Using the 5' RACE reads, TCRdb records one entry per CDR3 protein without DNA. The specimen's table records more than 300,000 distinct CDR3 sequences. Sequencing was carried out using blood. The receptors stem from a human donor with ulcerative colitis or Crohn's disease, or a healthy co-twin of an affected twin (not recorded which). CDR3s include the opening cysteine and the closing phenylalanine or tryptophan.

TRBV28	TRBJ1-2	CASSPPGTASYGYTF
TRBV4-3	TRBJ1-4	CASSHTGKNEKLFF
TRBV7-9	TRBJ2-1	CASSWTGTVQEQFF
TRBV10-3	TRBJ2-7	CAISKAGDEYEQYF
TRBV29-1	TRBJ2-5	CSVAGGEETQYF
TRBV7-2	TRBJ2-2	CASSPLFPGELFF
TRBV11-3	TRBJ2-1	CASSLDRGPLSYNEQFF
TRBV5-1	TRBJ2-4	CASSPNAGSGAKNIQYF
TRBV5-5	TRBJ2-7	CASSLGQGKPNYEQYF
TRBV5-1	TRBJ1-3	CASSTIDGSRGNTIYF
TRBV11-3	TRBJ2-3	CASSALGLRTDTQYF
TRBV19	TRBJ1-2	CASHGQAFNYGYTF
TRBV6-1	TRBJ2-1	CAGSPGLLLGNEQFF
TRBV18	TRBJ2-3	CASSPNRNADTQYF
TRBV5-1	TRBJ2-1	CASSLKTFTGIGAYNEQFF
TRBV9	TRBJ2-7	CASSDYSGTGGGVQYF
TRBV7-3	TRBJ1-1	CASSLWPGTEAFF
TRBV6-1	TRBJ2-5	CASSPRGRQETQYF
TRBV7-9	TRBJ2-1	CASSLGGLHQFF
TRBV4-3	TRBJ1-3	CASSRSLPPEGNTIYF
TRBV28	TRBJ2-7	CASTLPPSYEQYF
TRBV7-2	TRBJ2-1	CASSLAGLDNGFF
TRBV7-8	TRBJ1-2	CASSLTKGQFSYGYTF
TRBV9	TRBJ2-7	CASSAQGGEQYF
TRBV4-1	TRBJ2-5	CASSQVGTGGETQYF
TRBV4-1	TRBJ2-1	CASSQDPGGSYNEQFF
TRBV5-1	TRBJ2-3	CASSLALAGITDTQYF